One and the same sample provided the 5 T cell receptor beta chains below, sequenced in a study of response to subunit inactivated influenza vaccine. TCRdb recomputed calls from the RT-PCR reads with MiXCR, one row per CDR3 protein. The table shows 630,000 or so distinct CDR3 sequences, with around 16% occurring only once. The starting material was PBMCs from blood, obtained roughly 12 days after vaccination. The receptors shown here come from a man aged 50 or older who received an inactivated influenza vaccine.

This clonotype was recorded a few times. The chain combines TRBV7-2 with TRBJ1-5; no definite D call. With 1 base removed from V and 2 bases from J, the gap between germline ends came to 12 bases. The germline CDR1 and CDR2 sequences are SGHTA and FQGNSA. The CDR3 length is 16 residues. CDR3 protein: CASSLGSGKGNQPQHF. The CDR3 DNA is TGTGCCAGCAGCTTAGGATCGGGTAAAGGCAATCAGCCCCAGCATTTT.

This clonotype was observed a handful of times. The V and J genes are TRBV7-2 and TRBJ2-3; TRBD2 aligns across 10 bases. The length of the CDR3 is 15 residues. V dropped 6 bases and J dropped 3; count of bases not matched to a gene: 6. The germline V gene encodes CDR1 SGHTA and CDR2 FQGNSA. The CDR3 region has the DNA TGTGCCAGCAGTTCAGCGGGGGGGAGGACAGATACGCAGTATTTT. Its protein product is CASSSAGGRTDTQYF. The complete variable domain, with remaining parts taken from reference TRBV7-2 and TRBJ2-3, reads GAGVSQSPSNKVTEKGKDVELRCDPISGHTALYWYRQSLGQGLEFLIYFQGNSAPDKSGLPSDRFSAERTGGSVSTLTIQRTQQEDSAVYLCASSSAGGRTDTQYFGPGTRLTVL.

As DNA, the CDR3 is TGTGCCAGCAGGGGACAAGAAGTCTATGGCTACACCTTC. Encoded protein: CASRGQEVYGYTF. V is TRBV2 and J is TRBJ1-2, with D perhaps matching TRBD1 (6 bases). Germline V gene lookup returns CDR1 SNHLY and CDR2 FYNNEI. The CDR3 contains 13 residues. Trimming left V 6 bases short and J 4 bases short, with 12 bases between.

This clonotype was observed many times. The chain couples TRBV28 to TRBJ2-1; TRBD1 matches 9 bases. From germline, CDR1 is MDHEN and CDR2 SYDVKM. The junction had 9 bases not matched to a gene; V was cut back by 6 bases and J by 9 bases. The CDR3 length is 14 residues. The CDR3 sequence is CASRPGQGVTEQFF. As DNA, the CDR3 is TGTGCCAGCAGACCGGGACAGGGAGTGACTGAGCAGTTCTTC.

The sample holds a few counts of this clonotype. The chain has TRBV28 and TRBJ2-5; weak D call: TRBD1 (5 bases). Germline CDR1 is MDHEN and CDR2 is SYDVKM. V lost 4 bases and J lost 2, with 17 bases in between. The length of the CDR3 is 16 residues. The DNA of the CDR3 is TGTGCCAGCAGTTATGTGGGGCGAAGGTCACAAGAGACCCAGTACTTC. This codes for CASSYVGRRSQETQYF.